The following is a T cell receptor (beta chain) sequence with its context. This clone was observed a handful of times. Its binding antigen is unknown. No much larger clone is present one base from it, and per-base qualities are unavailable. The entire amount of isolated RNA was reverse transcribed using the High Capacity cDNA Reverse Transcription Kit, so the sequenced TCRB transcripts were expressed ones. Naive, central memory and regulatory T cell samples underwent deep immunoSEQ sequencing, averaging approximately 3.3 million total reads per sample. Sorted cells were lysed in RLT buffer and RNA was extracted with DNase-treated RNeasy Micro or Mini kits, depending on cell number. To prevent cross-contamination, every cell subset was processed on its own, while patient and healthy donor samples were processed together. Using the immunoSEQ multiplex PCR, TCRB sequences were amplified from cDNA into 87-bp fragments spanning the CDR3 region. The amplicons were sequenced using the Illumina HiSeq platform. In the source study's methods: Synthetic template baselines were used to correct PCR bias computationally, reads within Hamming distance 2 were collapsed, and singletons that could not be merged were discarded. Reads were aligned against IMGT to assign V, D and J genes, CDR3 length and insertions or deletions at six rearrangement sites. Within each subset, clonotype counts were normalized to sorted cell number, after which true diversity and Gini coefficients were computed with the tcR R package. The overlap coefficient, calculated on TCRB nucleotide sequences, was used to measure repertoire sharing. As stored in TCRdb, this immuneACCESS dataset retains in-frame rearrangements with V and J assigned. A fraction of the clones does not appear; measured against another copy, unresolved V genes explain less than half of the discrepancy, and the remainder lacks a known reason. The V and J calls and clone size were taken over from that table, and D and trimming were inferred from the DNA. Across this sample there are about 150,000 clones, with about 13% seen only once. 1.3% of the sample is taken by the ten largest.

The data were taken from a study of beta chain features in type 1 diabetes (dated by TCRdb to the late 2010s). About the full investigation: Patients and healthy donors did not differ in mean age, gender distribution, total cell number or subset yield. Regulatory and stem cell-like memory subsets were obtained from only 8 patients and roughly eight healthy donors, while naive and central memory subsets were obtained from all 30 or so donors. In the study, recently diagnosed type 1 diabetes patients and matched healthy donors were compared on the TCRB repertoires of their sorted circulating CD4+ T cell subsets. A total of 85 million to 140 million sorted cells were examined across all samples, and a strong correlation was observed between cell number per subset and RNA yield. What the authors observed across the whole study: Only small numbers of individuals were included in the HLA sub-analyses, which left unresolved whether HLA type had any influence on TCRB rearrangement. Because cDNA rather than genomic DNA was sequenced, highly expressing activated cells could have been over-represented, although no difference in activation and CD3 levels was found between groups. Type 1 diabetes patients showed a moderate but significant shortening of TCRB CDR3 length in all four CD4+ subsets. The naive, central memory and regulatory TCRB repertoires appeared to resemble one another more closely among patients than among healthy donors. At VDJ recombination sites, type 1 diabetes patients had fewer insertions and more deleted nucleotides, which implies abnormalities in thymic rearrangement. PCR may preferentially amplify shorter templates, but because patient and control samples were amplified and corrected together, any resulting skew would affect both groups equally.

Each donor gave one peripheral blood draw, approximately 100 mL on average, collected into heparinised tubes. Naive, central memory, regulatory and stem cell-like memory CD4+ T cells were sorted on a BD FACSAria II using a panel including CD45RO, CCR7, CD25, CD127, CD95 and CD27. A purity above 95% was achieved for all sorted populations. PBMCs were isolated right away by Lymphoprep density gradient centrifugation and were stained directly, without culture. So that batch effects would be minimized, each experiment stained and sorted samples in pairs, pairing one healthy donor with one patient. Trimming takes 2 bases from V and 0 bases from J, and the germline ends sit 9 bases apart. Inclusive of the bounding cysteine and phenylalanine, the CDR3 is 16 residues long. This entry keeps only the CDR3 DNA: 48 bases, framed from base 1. The germline V gene encodes CDR1 SGDLS and CDR2 YYNGEE.

Sequencing was carried out using central memory CD4+ T cells from blood. The chain joins TRBV9 to TRBJ2-6; the D gene identity is not certain. The clonotype originates from a man aged 18-30 years with type 1 diabetes. The CDR3 sequence is CASSVLGHSGANVLTF. The base sequence is TGTGCCAGCAGCGTCCTAGGGCACTCTGGGGCCAACGTCCTGACTTTC.